This note documents a single T cell receptor beta chain sequence. This record comes from a study of OX40 agonist ivuxolimab in advanced cancers. Per the germline V gene, CDR1 is LNHNV and CDR2 is YYDKDF (reference sequence). The CDR3 sequence is 14 residues long. V lost 8 bases to trimming and J lost 4 bases, with 14 bases between them. Sequencing was performed with immunoSEQ multiplex PCR; in TCRdb, only in-frame clones are kept and a portion is missing. Of tens of thousands of clones listed, roughly 84% were seen once; the top ten hold more than 3.5%. Blood was sampled at baseline, cycle 4 day 1, and cycle 7 day 1.

The clonotype comes from an adult with an advanced solid tumor such as melanoma, head and neck, liver or kidney cancer. The J gene is TRBJ1-4, the V gene TRBV15; D remains unclear. The material was CD4+ or CD8+ T cells sorted from blood, obtained in a trial of the OX40 agonist ivuxolimab. The CDR3 sequence: CATALSRGNEKLFF. DNA of the CDR3: TGTGCCACCGCCCTGTCTCGGGGTAATGAAAAACTGTTTTTT.